Described below is a single T cell receptor beta chain sequence and its context. Its antigen is undetermined. This specimen comes from a study of cytomegalovirus exposure and HLA in healthy donors. PCR was performed using 60 Vbeta and 13 Jbeta primers. The protocol was immunoSEQ multiplex PCR, while the TCRdb copy is restricted to in-frame clones and leaves out a portion. Of over 150,000 clones detected, roughly 85% appear once; the ten largest clones hold about 1.3%. General study findings and limits: The listing of 150 to 200 TCR beta chains classed them as cytomegalovirus-associated.

The donors comprised healthy bone marrow donors. From germline, CDR1 is MDHEN and CDR2 SYDVKM. The germline V and J ends were trimmed by 7 bases and 0 bases, with 22 bases remaining between them. The CDR3 has 18 residues. This clonotype originated in a woman aged 45-65 years in good health and CMV-seronegative. The chain uses TRBV28 and TRBJ2-1, with D possibly TRBD2 on 5 matching bases. Sequencing used PBMCs. CDR3 nucleotide sequence: TGTGCCAGCATGGGGAGACTACTCGCAATTGGCTCCTACAATGAGCAGTTCTTC. Translated: CASMGRLLAIGSYNEQFF.